The source of this TCR beta chain is a study of T cell responses to AZD1222 COVID-19 vaccine. V was shortened by 1 base and J by 4 bases, with 10 bases between the two germline ends. Germline lookup yields CDR1 LNHNV and CDR2 YYDKDF (reference sequence). The CDR3 is 15 amino acids. Study-level points and caveats: Donors were chiefly white British, with a greater number of females, and clonal diversity was perhaps underestimated. Baseline serology detected seropositivity in only 5 or 6 AZD1222 recipients. Following two doses of AZD1222, Spike-specific TCR breadth and depth rose.

Repertoires were generated with immunoSEQ multiplex PCR, while TCRdb's copy carries only in-frame clones and drops some. The table lists around 160,000 clones, about 91% of them singletons. Of note for this clone: No antigen is known for it.

This clonotype was obtained from an adult who received the AZD1222 COVID-19 vaccine. The chain couples TRBV15 to TRBJ2-2; possibly TRBD2 for D (5 bases). The sample was peripheral blood, taken 28 days after the second AZD1222 dose. This CDR3 reads CATSRGGPATGELFF. As DNA, the CDR3 is TGTGCCACCAGCAGAGGAGGGCCAGCCACCGGGGAGCTGTTTTTT.